This paragraph covers one TCR beta chain sequence. TCR beta chains were sequenced at survey level with immunoSEQ. Sequenced by immunoSEQ multiplex PCR; TCRdb stores in-frame clones only, minus some. The table includes 60,000 to 85,000 clones, approximately 92% detected once. This CDR3 is 15 amino acids long. Trimming cost V 7 bases and J 3 bases; bases outside gene matches: 8. CDR1 and CDR2 from the germline V gene are SNHLY and FYNNEI. Sample: PBMCs. This sequence was found in a middle-aged man with rheumatoid arthritis. This rearrangement joins TRBV2 to TRBJ1-5, with TRBD1 matching 8 bases. The CDR3 spells CASTEDRVVNQPQHF. The CDR3, as DNA: TGTGCCAGCACCGAGGACAGGGTGGTCAATCAGCCCCAGCATTTT.